This T cell receptor beta chain originates from a study of blood T cell repertoires in COVID-19. With 5 bases removed from V and 4 bases from J, the gap between germline ends came to 14 bases. This CDR3 is built from 14 residues. Germline CDR1 and CDR2: SGHVS and FQNEAQ. TCRdb's table, derived via immunoSEQ multiplex PCR, lists solely in-frame clones and lacks some. In the table there are more than 300,000 clones, 85% to 90% of which are singletons. What was sequenced was peripheral blood. V usage is TRBV7-8 and J usage is TRBJ1-2, with D possibly being TRBD1 (6 bases). The sequence derives from a woman aged 70-85 years with COVID-19, enrolled during active disease. The CDR3 bases are TGTGCCAGCAGCAACGGACAGAATATCTATGGCTACACCTTC. Translation: CASSNGQNIYGYTF.